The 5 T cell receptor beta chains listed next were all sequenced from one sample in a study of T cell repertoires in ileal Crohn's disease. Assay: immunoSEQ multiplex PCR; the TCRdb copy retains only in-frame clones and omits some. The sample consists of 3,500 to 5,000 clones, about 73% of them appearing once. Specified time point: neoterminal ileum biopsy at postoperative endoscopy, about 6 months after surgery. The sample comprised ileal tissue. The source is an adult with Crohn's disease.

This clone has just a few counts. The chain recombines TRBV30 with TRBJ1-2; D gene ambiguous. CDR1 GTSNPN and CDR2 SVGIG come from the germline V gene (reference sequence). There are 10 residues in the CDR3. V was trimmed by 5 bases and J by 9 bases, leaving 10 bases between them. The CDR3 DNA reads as TGTGCCTGGGGAACAGTCAGCTACACCTTC. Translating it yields CAWGTVSYTF. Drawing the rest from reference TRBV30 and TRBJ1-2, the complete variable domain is SQTIHQWPATLVQPVGSPLSLECTVEGTSNPNLYWYRQAAGRGLQLLFYSVGIGQISSEVPQNLSASRPQDRQFILSSKKLLLSDSGFYLCAWGTVSYTFGSGTRLTVV.

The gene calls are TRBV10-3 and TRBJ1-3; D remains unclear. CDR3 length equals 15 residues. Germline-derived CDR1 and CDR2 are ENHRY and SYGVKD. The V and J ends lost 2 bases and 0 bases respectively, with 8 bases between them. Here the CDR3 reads CAISEGLNSGNTIYF. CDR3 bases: TGTGCCATCAGTGAGGGCTTAAACTCTGGAAACACCATATATTTT.

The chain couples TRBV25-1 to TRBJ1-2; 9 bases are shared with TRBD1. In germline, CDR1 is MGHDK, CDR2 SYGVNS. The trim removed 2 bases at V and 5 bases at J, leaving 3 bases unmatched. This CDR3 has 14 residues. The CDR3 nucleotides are TGTGCCAGCAGTGAAACAGGGGGCGCTTATGGCTACACCTTC. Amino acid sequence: CASSETGGAYGYTF.

The CDR3 is CASSKTGSSYNEQFF. CDR3 sequence (DNA): TGTGCCAGTAGTAAGACAGGGAGCTCCTACAATGAGCAGTTCTTC. The chain recombines TRBV19 with TRBJ2-1; 7 positions match TRBD1. The CDR3 is 15 residues long. J gave up 0 bases and V 4 bases, and 3 bases lay outside the gene matches. Germline V gene sequence: CDR1 LNHDA, CDR2 SQIVND (reference sequence).

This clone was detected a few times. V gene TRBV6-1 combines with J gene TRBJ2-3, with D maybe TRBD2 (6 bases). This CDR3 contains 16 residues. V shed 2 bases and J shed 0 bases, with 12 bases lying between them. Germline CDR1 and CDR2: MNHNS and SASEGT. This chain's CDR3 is CASSERGGVSTDTQYF. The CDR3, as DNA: TGTGCCAGCAGTGAACGGGGCGGGGTCAGCACAGATACGCAGTATTTT.